These 10 T cell receptor beta chains came from one sample sequenced in a study of post-analysis software for immune sequencing data. These receptors are not linked to any known antigen. Unique-molecular-identifier-tagged TCR beta cDNA libraries were used. TCRdb re-called the PCR reads with MiXCR, one entry per CDR3 protein. In the table there are around 770,000 distinct CDR3 sequences, more than 45% of which are singletons. Study results and limitations: Relative to controls, patients had roughly five TRBV segments at higher frequency, with TRBV5-6, TRBV5-1 and TRBV20-1 among these.

Sequenced sample: blood. Every receptor here comes from a girl aged 5 to 17 with multiple sclerosis.

V gene TRBV27 combines with J gene TRBJ2-2; D not resolved. Germline V CDR1 and CDR2: MNHEY, SMNVEV (reference sequence). The CDR3 loop spans 14 amino acids. The V and J ends lost 2 bases and 6 bases respectively, with 10 bases between them. CDR3 DNA: TGTGCCAGCAGTTTAGGACCCTTGGCCGGGGAGCTGTTTTTT. Translation gives CASSLGPLAGELFF.

The chain recombines TRBV6-1 with TRBJ1-1; TRBD1 agrees at 8 bases. Unmatched junction bases numbered 4, after V lost 4 bases and J lost 6 bases. CDR1 is MNHNS and CDR2 is SASEGT in the germline V gene. This CDR3 has 13 amino acids. For the CDR3, the DNA is TGTGCCAGCAGTGTTCAGGGGGCCGCTGAAGCTTTCTTT. Encoded protein: CASSVQGAAEAFF.

This clonotype was detected many times. The CDR3 sequence is CASSPLSYNEQFF. In nucleotides, the CDR3 is TGTGCCAGCTCACCCTTATCTTACAATGAGCAGTTCTTC. The rearrangement uses TRBV12-3 or TRBV12-4 and TRBJ2-1; D uncertain. The ends were cut back, 8 bases at V and 4 bases at J, with 12 bases in the middle. The CDR3 runs 13 residues.

The rearrangement joins TRBV6-1 to TRBJ2-5; 10 nucleotides match TRBD2. The last part of the DNA fits TRBJ2-7 better; the J call may be wrong. Germline V gene data show CDR1 as MNHNS and CDR2 as SASEGT. The length of the CDR3 is 17 residues. The CDR3 region is CASSLTEAGGLGYEQYF. The DNA of the CDR3 is TGTGCCAGCAGTCTGACCGAAGCGGGAGGGCTCGGGTACGAGCAGTACTTC.

The chain has TRBV7-8 and TRBJ2-7; 12 nucleotides agree with TRBD2. CDR1 is SGHVS and CDR2 is FQNEAQ in the germline V gene. The junction had 12 bases not matched to a gene; V was cut back by 5 bases and J by 4 bases. This CDR3 is 17 amino acids long. In DNA, the CDR3 is TGTGCCAGCAGCCAAACCCCGGGACTAGCGGGTTGGTACGAGCAGTACTTC. It translates to CASSQTPGLAGWYEQYF.

This chain connects TRBV10-3 to TRBJ2-3, with D unclear. The CDR3 is 14 residues long. Trimming pared 0 bases from V and 4 bases from J, leaving 8 bases between. Germline V gene sequence: CDR1 ENHRY, CDR2 SYGVKD. The CDR3 coding sequence is TGTGCCATCAGTGAGTCCGGAGCCCCAGATACGCAGTATTTT. As protein: CAISESGAPDTQYF.

The J gene is TRBJ2-1, the V gene TRBV19; 8 nucleotides line up with TRBD2. The V gene's germline CDR1 is LNHDA and CDR2 SQIVND (reference sequence). V lost 3 bases to trimming and J lost 8 bases; unmatched junction nucleotides: 6. The CDR3 runs 14 residues. The DNA of the CDR3 is TGTGCCAGTAGTATGGGGACTAGTCGGGATGAGCAGTTCTTC. Protein product: CASSMGTSRDEQFF.

The genes are TRBV15 and TRBJ2-1; TRBD2 matches 13 bases. CDR1 is LNHNV, CDR2 YYDKDF, per germline (reference sequence). The junction had 6 bases not matched to a gene; V was cut back by 3 bases and J by 7 bases. The CDR3 spans 16 residues. The CDR3 DNA is TGTGCCACCAGCAGCCGACTAGCGGGAGGTCCTAATGAGCAGTTCTTC. Amino acids: CATSSRLAGGPNEQFF.

This chain connects TRBV20-1 to TRBJ2-1, with D perhaps TRBD2 (7 bases). This CDR3 is 14 amino acids long. Between the trimmed V and J ends, which lost 6 bases and 2 bases, there was a span of 14 bases. CDR1 is DFQATT, CDR2 SNEGSKA, per germline (reference sequence). The CDR3 reads CSANGGGAYNEQFF. For the CDR3, the DNA is TGCAGTGCAAACGGAGGGGGGGCCTACAATGAGCAGTTCTTC.

This chain uses TRBV12-3 or TRBV12-4 with TRBJ1-2; 7 bases map to TRBD1. This CDR3 region has 15 residues. V dropped 0 bases and J dropped 5; count of bases not matched to a gene: 6. The CDR3 is CASSLADPGGYGYTF. The DNA for the CDR3 is TGTGCCAGCAGTTTAGCGGACCCAGGGGGTTATGGCTACACCTTC.